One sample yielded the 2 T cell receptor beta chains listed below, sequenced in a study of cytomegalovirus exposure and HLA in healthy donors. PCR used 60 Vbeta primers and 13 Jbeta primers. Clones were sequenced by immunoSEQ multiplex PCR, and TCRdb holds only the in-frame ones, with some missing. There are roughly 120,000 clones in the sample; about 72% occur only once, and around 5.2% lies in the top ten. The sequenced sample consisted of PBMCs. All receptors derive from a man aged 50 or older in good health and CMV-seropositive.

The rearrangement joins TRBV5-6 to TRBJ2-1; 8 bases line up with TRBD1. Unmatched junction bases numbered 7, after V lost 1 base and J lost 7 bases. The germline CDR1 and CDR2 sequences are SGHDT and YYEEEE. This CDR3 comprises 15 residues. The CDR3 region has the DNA TGTGCCAGCAGCTTGAGACAGGGGATCGGGAATGAGCAGTTCTTC. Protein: CASSLRQGIGNEQFF.

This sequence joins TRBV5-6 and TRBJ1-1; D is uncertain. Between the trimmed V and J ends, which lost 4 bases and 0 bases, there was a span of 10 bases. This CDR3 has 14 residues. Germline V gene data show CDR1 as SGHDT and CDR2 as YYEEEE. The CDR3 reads CASSRKRLNTEAFF. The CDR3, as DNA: TGTGCCAGCAGCCGCAAGCGACTGAACACTGAAGCTTTCTTT.